This note documents a single TCR beta chain sequence. Its matching antigen is unknown. The V end was cut by 1 base, the J end by 5 bases, with 11 bases between. The length of the CDR3 is 14 residues. Germline CDR1 and CDR2: SSHAT and FNYEAQ (reference sequence). The repertoire was sequenced with immunoSEQ multiplex PCR; TCRdb's copy has only in-frame clones and lacks some. Of hundreds of thousands of clones listed, roughly 87% are singletons. The sample is drawn from a study of cytomegalovirus exposure and HLA in healthy donors. As for the study in general: It was reported in a later analysis that the approximately 120 validation repertoires used the same platform as the approximately 670 first-cohort repertoires. Notes on the study in general: A list of approximately 160 TCR beta chains associated with cytomegalovirus was given.

Sequences were obtained from PBMCs. This clonotype was obtained from a woman aged 25 to 39 in good health and CMV-seronegative. This sequence joins TRBV7-7 and TRBJ2-5; D not resolved. DNA for the CDR3: TGTGCCAGCAGCTTAGGGCCGTCGTTCGAGACCCAGTACTTC. Encoded protein: CASSLGPSFETQYF.